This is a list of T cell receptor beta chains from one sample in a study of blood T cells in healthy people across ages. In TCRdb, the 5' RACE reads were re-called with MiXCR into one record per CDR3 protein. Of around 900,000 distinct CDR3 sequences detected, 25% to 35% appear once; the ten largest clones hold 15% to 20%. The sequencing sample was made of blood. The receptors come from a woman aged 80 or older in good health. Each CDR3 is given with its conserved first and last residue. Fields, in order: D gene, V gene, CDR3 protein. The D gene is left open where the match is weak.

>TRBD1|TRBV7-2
CASSFDRGQETQYF
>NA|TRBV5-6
CASSLRPSSHEQFF
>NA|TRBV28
CASEQNTEAFF
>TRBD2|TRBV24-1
CATSDPGLAGGRWGTDTQYF
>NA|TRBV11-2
CAGSLPGADTQYF
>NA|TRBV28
CASTRGRINSPLHF
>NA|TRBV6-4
CASSVDSPGELFF
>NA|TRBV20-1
CSAGRTSYEQYF
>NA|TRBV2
CASSEDRDRANVLTF
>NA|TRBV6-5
CASSYSRGEKLFF
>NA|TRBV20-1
CSANRVPSNQPQHF
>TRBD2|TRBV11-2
CAGSLGGGRQETQYF
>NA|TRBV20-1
CSARDDRDEQFF
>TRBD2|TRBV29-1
CSVVFLAGVPDTQYF
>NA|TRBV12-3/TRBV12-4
CASSLTSYNEQFF
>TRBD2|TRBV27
CASERTGTSGKREQFF
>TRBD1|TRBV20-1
CSAIRDRGNEQYF
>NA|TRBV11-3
CASSFRTDYEQFF
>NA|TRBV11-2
CASGPSLYEQYF
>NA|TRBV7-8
CASSLGSASRGYTF
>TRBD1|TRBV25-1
CASSEQTGMETQYF
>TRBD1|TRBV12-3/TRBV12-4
CASRGRGQNTGELFF
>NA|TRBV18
CASSPQQGETQFF
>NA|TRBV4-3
CASSQDLLGNEQFF
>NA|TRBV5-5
CASNRGIGDKGETQYF
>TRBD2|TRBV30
CAWSVGLAGGSEQYF
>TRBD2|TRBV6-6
CASSLLAGASSTGELFF
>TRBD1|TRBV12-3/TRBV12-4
CASSLSDRYTEAFF
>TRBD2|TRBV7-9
CASSPGTSGGVFQSYNEQFF
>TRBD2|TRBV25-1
CASSPPPSGGAEQFF
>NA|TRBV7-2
CASSFGKGETQYF
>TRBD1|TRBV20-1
CSARGEGGSFYEQYF
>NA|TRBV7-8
CASSFREGGTEAFF
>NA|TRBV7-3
CASSGRPDTEAFF
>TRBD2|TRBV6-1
CASSRGSGGSYEQYF
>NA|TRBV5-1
CASSLVEIGETQYF
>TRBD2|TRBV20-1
CSAPRGAGGPGADTQYF
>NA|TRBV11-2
CASSFPTPGNTIYF
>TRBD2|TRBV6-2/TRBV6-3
CASVRALAGGRGEQFF
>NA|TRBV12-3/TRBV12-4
CASRYKGGGNQPQHF
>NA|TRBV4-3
CASSQNEGGSGNTIYF
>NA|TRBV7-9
CASSSAGRGATNEKLFF
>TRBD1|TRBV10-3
CAISETRQGSYEQYF
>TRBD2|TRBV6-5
CASNPSGRSAYEQYF
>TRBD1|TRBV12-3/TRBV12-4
CASRPPWDREDTEAFF
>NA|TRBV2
CASSAQAINTEAFF
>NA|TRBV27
CASSYGPLNYEQYF
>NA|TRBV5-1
CASSQRTETMNTEAFF
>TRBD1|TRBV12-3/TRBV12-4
CASSPDPTGSYNEQFF
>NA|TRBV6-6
CASSYSSNHNSPLHF
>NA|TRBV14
CAGKEGGYNEQFF
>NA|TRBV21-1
CASSKVADPHYNSPLHF
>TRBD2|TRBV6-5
CASSYPTSGGQETQYF
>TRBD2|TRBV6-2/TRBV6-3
CASSLGLAGLTDTQYF
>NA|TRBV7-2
CASSSGYNTDTQYF
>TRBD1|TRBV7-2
CASSFSPGQGASEQYF
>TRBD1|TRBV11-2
CASSLTDRGRSDYEQYF
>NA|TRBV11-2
CASSSLILAKNIQYF